These 24 T cell receptor beta chains were sequenced from one sample in a study of Ad26.COV2.S vaccination and SARS-CoV-2 variants. Treatment described: roughly 19 received Ad26.COV2.S at low or high dose, single or two shots; 5 received placebo; per-sample allocation not given. Samples analyzed were those drawn on day 63 after the first vaccine or placebo injection. Only in-frame clones appear in the TCRdb table, and some are missing; sequencing was by immunoSEQ multiplex PCR. The sample includes hundreds of thousands of clones, about 87% of them seen just once. The material sequenced was peripheral blood, taken in a trial of Ad26.COV2.S vaccine versus placebo. The origin of the receptors is a person between 18 and 60 years old who received the Ad26.COV2.S COVID-19 vaccine or a placebo.

The chain joins TRBV5-6 to TRBJ2-6; 10 bases map to TRBD2. V lost 2 bases to trimming and J lost 0 bases; unmatched junction nucleotides: 5. The CDR3 contains 18 residues. The germline CDR1 and CDR2 sequences are SGHDT and YYEEEE. CDR3 region: CASSFGLAVLSGANVLTF. In DNA form, the CDR3 reads TGTGCCAGCAGCTTCGGACTAGCGGTCCTCTCTGGGGCCAACGTCCTGACTTTC.

The chain joins TRBV7-9 to TRBJ2-1; D not certain. V was shortened by 1 base and J by 8 bases, with 15 bases between the two germline ends. The CDR3 spans 15 residues. The germline CDR1 and CDR2 sequences are SEHNR and FQNEAQ (reference sequence). As DNA, the CDR3 is TGTGCCAGCAGCTTAGATAACTGGCTAAGCGATGAGCAGTTCTTC. Amino acid sequence: CASSLDNWLSDEQFF.

The gene calls are TRBV5-1 and TRBJ2-7, with TRBD2 matching 9 bases. V lost 2 bases and J lost 0; bases outside the gene matches: 3. Germline-derived CDR1 and CDR2 are SGHRS and YFSETQ. The CDR3 is made up of 15 amino acids. Written as DNA, the CDR3 is TGCGCCAGCAGCTTTACTAGCGGGCCCTCCTACGAGCAGTACTTC. Amino acids: CASSFTSGPSYEQYF.

V gene TRBV3-1 (or the pseudogene TRBV3-2) combines with J gene TRBJ2-5; 9 bases align to TRBD2. Losses at the gene ends were 2 bases for V and 5 bases for J; bases not matched to a gene: 15. The CDR3 runs to 18 residues. Germline V gene lookup returns CDR1 LGHDT and CDR2 YNNKEL (reference sequence). The CDR3 is CASSQLTKSGRIVETQYF. In DNA, the CDR3 is TGTGCCAGCAGCCAATTAACAAAAAGCGGGAGGATCGTTGAGACCCAGTACTTC.

The chain combines TRBV11-2 with TRBJ2-3; 12 nucleotides align to TRBD1. V gave up 0 bases and J gave up 3 bases; unmatched junction bases: 7. The CDR3 is 18 residues long. CDR1 is SGHAT, CDR2 FQNNGV, per germline. The CDR3, as DNA: TGTGCCAGCAGCTTAGATCGGTGGGACAGGGGGCGGACAGATACGCAGTATTTT. Its translation is CASSLDRWDRGRTDTQYF.

This clone showed up just once. The V call is TRBV2, the J call TRBJ1-1, with D tentatively TRBD1 (6 bases). CDR1 SNHLY and CDR2 FYNNEI come from the germline V gene. This CDR3 region has 17 residues. V was clipped by 5 bases and J by 1 base, with 20 bases between them. The CDR3 loop reads CASSYVRDTISNTEAFF. The CDR3 coding sequence is TGTGCCAGCAGTTACGTTCGGGACACCATATCGAACACTGAAGCTTTCTTT.

The CDR3 bases are TGTGCCAGCAGCCCGACAGGCTCCTACGAGCAGTACTTC. Its translation: CASSPTGSYEQYF. The chain has TRBV5-4 and TRBJ2-7, with a weak D call TRBD1 (6 bases). Germline CDR1 and CDR2: SGHNT and YYREEE (reference sequence). The CDR3 extends over 13 amino acids. Trimming left V 4 bases short and J 0 bases short, with 8 bases between.

The chain employs TRBV7-2 and TRBJ1-5; D gene ambiguous. Per the germline V gene, CDR1 is SGHTA and CDR2 is FQGNSA. V shed 2 bases and J shed 5 bases, with 13 bases lying between them. This CDR3 is 15 amino acids long. The CDR3 protein is CASSLWDSEYQPQHF. In DNA form, the CDR3 reads TGTGCCAGCAGCTTATGGGATTCCGAATATCAGCCCCAGCATTTT.

This clone showed up just a few times. V is TRBV6-2 or TRBV6-3 and J is TRBJ2-2; the D gene is possibly TRBD1 (6 bases). The CDR3 totals 14 residues. CDR1 is MNHEY and CDR2 is SVGEGT in the germline V gene. V gave up 5 bases and J gave up 0 bases, with 7 bases separating them. DNA of the CDR3: TGTGCCAGCAGTACAGGGACGAACACCGGGGAGCTGTTTTTT. Encoded protein: CASSTGTNTGELFF.

This chain uses TRBV7-6 with TRBJ2-7; 7 bases map to TRBD2. J lost 6 bases, V lost 1 base, and 3 bases had no gene match. Germline loops: CDR1 SGHVS, CDR2 FNYEAQ. The CDR3 length is 13 residues. Here the CDR3 DNA reads TGTGCCAGCAGCTTAGGGGGAGGGAGCGAGCAGTACTTC. It is translated as CASSLGGGSEQYF.

This clone was seen once. CDR3 sequence reads: CASSNRVSGTEAFF. The DNA for the CDR3 is TGTGCCAGCAGCAACAGGGTATCGGGCACTGAAGCTTTCTTT. This chain links TRBV2 with TRBJ1-1; the D gene is possibly TRBD1 (6 bases). Deletions cut 6 bases from V and 4 bases from J, with 15 bases between. The CDR3 is 14 residues long. Germline loops: CDR1 SNHLY, CDR2 FYNNEI.

V gene TRBV6-5 combines with J gene TRBJ1-1; D is unclear. Germline V gene sequence: CDR1 MNHEY, CDR2 SVGAGI. CDR3 length: 15 residues. The V end was cut by 0 bases, the J end by 4 bases, with 12 bases between. DNA for the CDR3: TGTGCCAGCAGTTACTCGAAGGAGGTAGGCACTGAAGCTTTCTTT. Its translation: CASSYSKEVGTEAFF.

The V gene is TRBV7-9, the J gene TRBJ2-1, with 11 bases aligning to TRBD2. Germline CDR1 reads SEHNR; CDR2 reads FQNEAQ (reference sequence). The CDR3 consists of 17 residues. V dropped 5 bases and J dropped 7; count of bases not matched to a gene: 13. For the CDR3, the DNA is TGTGCCAGCAGCCGTGGACTAGCGGGCCGGACGGGGAATGAGCAGTTCTTC. Protein: CASSRGLAGRTGNEQFF.

The V and J genes are TRBV28 and TRBJ1-1; D ambiguous. Germline assignment: CDR1 MDHEN and CDR2 SYDVKM. The V gene lost 8 bases and the J gene lost 0 bases, with 4 bases spanning the gap. The CDR3 totals 11 residues. The chain's CDR3 is CASLMNTEAFF. The CDR3 DNA follows: TGTGCCAGCCTTATGAACACTGAAGCTTTCTTT.

The chain links TRBV19 to TRBJ1-1; D is unresolved. Per germline, CDR1 LNHDA and CDR2 SQIVND (reference sequence). The CDR3 spans 13 residues. V shed 1 base and J shed 4 bases, with 7 bases lying between them. CDR3 bases: TGTGCCAGTAGTATAGGACCAGTCACTGAAGCTTTCTTT. It specifies CASSIGPVTEAFF.

This chain uses TRBV4-2 with TRBJ2-3, with 7 positions matching TRBD2. CDR3 length: 16 amino acids. Trimming at V came to 6 bases and at J to 4 bases, leaving 13 bases not matched to a gene. Germline V gives CDR1 LGHNA, CDR2 YNFKEQ. Here the CDR3 reads CASSLIWAGEADTQYF. CDR3 bases: TGTGCCAGCAGTCTAATCTGGGCGGGAGAAGCAGATACGCAGTATTTT.

The chain joins TRBV4-2 to TRBJ1-2; D is undetermined. This CDR3 contains 15 residues. V lost 1 base and J 5 bases, leaving 14 bases between the germline ends. CDR1 is LGHNA and CDR2 is YNFKEQ in the germline V gene. For the CDR3, the DNA is TGTGCCAGCAGCCAAGCGCACAAGGGAAAATATGGCTACACCTTC. It codes for CASSQAHKGKYGYTF.

CDR3 in DNA: TGTGCCAGCAAGGCGGGAGTGGTACAAGAGACCCAGTACTTC. It encodes CASKAGVVQETQYF. This chain links TRBV2 with TRBJ2-5; 7 nucleotides align to TRBD2. CDR1 is SNHLY and CDR2 is FYNNEI in the germline V gene. The J segment lost 2 bases and the V segment lost 7 bases, leaving 7 bases of the junction unmatched. The CDR3 totals 14 residues. Variable domain in full (rest from reference TRBV2 and TRBJ2-5): EPEVTQTPSHQVTQMGQEVILRCVPISNHLYFYWYRQILGQKVEFLVSFYNNEISEKSEIFDDQFSVERPDGSNFTLKIRSTKLEDSAMYFCASKAGVVQETQYFGPGTRLLVL.

The chain couples TRBV4-1 to TRBJ2-7, with TRBD2 matching 9 bases. This CDR3 contains 16 residues. J was trimmed by 2 bases and V by 2 bases; bases with no gene match: 7. Germline V CDR1 and CDR2: MGHRA, YSYEKL. The CDR3 DNA sequence: TGCGCCAGCAGCCAATTGCTAGCGGGATATACCTACGAGCAGTACTTC. As protein: CASSQLLAGYTYEQYF.

The rearrangement joins TRBV5-5 to TRBJ2-5, with D tentatively TRBD1 or TRBD2 (5 bases each). CDR1 and CDR2 from the germline V gene are SGHKS and YYEKEE (reference sequence). This CDR3 contains 13 residues. V gave up 0 bases and J gave up 5 bases, with 8 bases separating them. Here the CDR3 reads CASSLGWGETQYF. CDR3 bases: TGTGCCAGCAGCTTGGGCTGGGGGGAGACCCAGTACTTC.

The rearrangement joins TRBV29-1 to TRBJ2-7; TRBD2 aligns across 7 bases. The CDR3 totals 14 residues. The V and J ends lost 7 bases and 1 base, in that order; junction bases with no gene match: 10. Looked up from germline, CDR1 is SQVTM and CDR2 is ANQGSEA. The CDR3 reads CSATGGTMSYEQYF. In DNA form, the CDR3 reads TGCAGCGCTACTGGCGGGACTATGTCCTACGAGCAGTACTTC.

Points on this clone: At one boundary the junction diverges from the germline segment, which might be a read error. This CDR3 reads CATSRAGNAEAFF. The CDR3 coding sequence is TGTGCCACCAGCAGAGCAGGGAACGCTGAAGCTTTCTTT. This rearrangement joins TRBV15 to TRBJ1-1, with a tentative D call TRBD1 (5 bases). The V gene's germline CDR1 is LNHNV and CDR2 YYDKDF (reference sequence). This CDR3 is built from 13 residues.

The chain recombines TRBV28 with TRBJ1-2; 7 nucleotides line up with TRBD1. Trimming took 5 bases from V and 7 from J; bases not matched to a gene: 13. Germline CDR1 MDHEN, CDR2 SYDVKM. The CDR3 is 15 amino acids. The CDR3 spells CASSQAAGGQVGYTF. The DNA for the CDR3 is TGTGCCAGCAGTCAAGCGGCAGGGGGTCAAGTTGGCTACACCTTC.

The J gene is TRBJ1-6, the V gene TRBV7-9, with D perhaps TRBD1 (6 bases). The CDR3 runs to 14 residues. V lost 5 bases to trimming and J lost 9 bases, with 14 bases between them. Looked up from germline, CDR1 is SEHNR and CDR2 is FQNEAQ (reference sequence). CDR3 DNA sequence: TGTGCCAGCAGCCCGGACAGTCGTGGTTCACCCCTCCACTTT. Translating it yields CASSPDSRGSPLHF.